A single sample is the source of the 27 T cell receptor beta chains below, sequenced in a study of cytomegalovirus exposure and HLA in healthy donors. Measured with immunoSEQ multiplex PCR; TCRdb has only the in-frame clones, and not every one. Of over 60,000 clones detected, around 96% appear once; the ten largest clones hold less than 4%. The sample comprised PBMCs. These TCRs come from a man aged 18 to 35 in good health and CMV-seronegative.

V gene TRBV19 combines with J gene TRBJ1-2; no firm D call. This CDR3 is 15 amino acids long. Germline V lookup: CDR1 LNHDA, CDR2 SQIVND (reference sequence). Trimming shortened V by 5 bases and J by 2 bases, and 15 bases separated the two germline ends. The CDR3 region has the DNA TGTGCCAGTAGTCCCCCCCTGGTGAGGAACTATGGCTACACCTTC. Its protein is CASSPPLVRNYGYTF.

This clone was recorded a few times. V gene TRBV6-5 combines with J gene TRBJ1-5; D gene uncertain. The V end lost 2 bases, the J end lost 5 bases, and 10 bases lay between the germline ends. Germline V gene lookup returns CDR1 MNHEY and CDR2 SVGAGI. The CDR3 runs to 14 residues. CDR3 amino acids: CASSYLGQDQPQHF. Written as DNA, the CDR3 is TGTGCCAGCAGTTACCTGGGCCAGGATCAGCCCCAGCATTTT.

This chain links TRBV5-1 with TRBJ1-5, with D maybe TRBD1 (6 bases). Germline V gives CDR1 SGHRS, CDR2 YFSETQ. V lost 4 bases to trimming and J lost 3 bases, with 14 bases between them. The CDR3 loop spans 15 amino acids. The CDR3 sequence is CASSLSGTHNQPQHF. CDR3 DNA sequence: TGCGCCAGCAGCCTTTCCGGGACACACAATCAGCCCCAGCATTTT.

The genes are TRBV7-6 and TRBJ2-3; 9 bases are a match to TRBD2. Losses at the gene ends were 3 bases for V and 4 bases for J; bases not matched to a gene: 2. This CDR3 contains 14 residues. In germline, CDR1 is SGHVS, CDR2 FNYEAQ. CDR3: CASSLGGGADTQYF. CDR3 DNA sequence: TGTGCCAGCAGCTTGGGCGGGGGGGCAGATACGCAGTATTTT.

This clone was counted once. The chain carries TRBV28 and TRBJ1-4; no clear D gene. V was cut by 8 bases and J by 0 bases, with 10 bases left in between. The CDR3 spans 14 residues. Germline V gene lookup returns CDR1 MDHEN and CDR2 SYDVKM. As DNA, the CDR3 is TGTGCCAGCCAGTTGATATCAACTAATGAAAAACTGTTTTTT. Translated, it gives CASQLISTNEKLFF.

The sample holds a few counts of this clone. The chain joins TRBV28 to TRBJ1-1; 7 nucleotides align to TRBD1. The V segment lost 5 bases and the J segment 2 bases; nucleotides outside the gene matches: 11. Germline CDR1 and CDR2: MDHEN and SYDVKM. The CDR3 extends over 16 amino acids. In nucleotides, the CDR3 is TGTGCCAGCAGTCTTCCGAGGACAGGCTTAAACACTGAAGCTTTCTTT. It is translated as CASSLPRTGLNTEAFF.

The gene calls are TRBV29-1 and TRBJ1-2, with 8 nucleotides matching TRBD1. Unmatched junction bases numbered 5, after V lost 4 bases and J lost 4 bases. CDR1 is SQVTM and CDR2 is ANQGSEA in the germline V gene. This CDR3 is built from 13 residues. CDR3: CSVAPDRAYGYTF. The CDR3 DNA follows: TGCAGCGTTGCCCCGGACAGGGCCTATGGCTACACCTTC.

This chain connects TRBV6-4 to TRBJ2-5; 10 bases are a match to TRBD2. The germline V gene has CDR1 MRHNA and CDR2 SNTAGT. V shed 2 bases and J 2 bases; nucleotides not matched to a gene: 2. The CDR3 consists of 15 residues. This CDR3 is CASSDTAGGQETQYF. DNA of the CDR3: TGTGCCAGCAGTGACACAGCGGGGGGGCAAGAGACCCAGTACTTC.

The V call is TRBV6-5, the J call TRBJ2-5, with a tentative D call TRBD2 (5 bases). The CDR3 is 13 residues long. CDR1 and CDR2 from the germline V gene are MNHEY and SVGAGI. The V end was cut by 6 bases, the J end by 4 bases, with 12 bases between. CDR3: CASRRGPTETQYF. CDR3 DNA: TGTGCCAGCAGGAGAGGGCCGACAGAGACCCAGTACTTC.

This clone has only one observation. The rearrangement uses TRBV9 and TRBJ1-1, with D possibly being TRBD1 (5 bases). The V gene lost 2 bases and the J gene lost 1 base, with 15 bases spanning the gap. CDR3 length: 16 amino acids. Germline lookup yields CDR1 SGDLS and CDR2 YYNGEE. DNA for the CDR3: TGTGCCAGCAGCGTTCGCGGGACTTCTGGGAACACTGAAGCTTTCTTT. This sequence encodes CASSVRGTSGNTEAFF.

The gene calls are TRBV6-1 and TRBJ1-1; D gene uncertain. Between the trimmed V and J ends, which lost 5 bases and 2 bases, there was a span of 9 bases. From germline, CDR1 is MNHNS and CDR2 SASEGT. This CDR3 spans 13 amino acids. The CDR3 DNA follows: TGTGCCAGCAGTTCGAGGCCAAACACTGAAGCTTTCTTT. Translating it yields CASSSRPNTEAFF.

The J gene is TRBJ2-7, the V gene TRBV7-3; weak D call: TRBD1 (6 bases). With 5 bases removed from V and 7 bases from J, the gap between germline ends came to 15 bases. CDR1 is SGHTA, CDR2 FQGTGA, per germline. CDR3 length equals 13 residues. The CDR3: CASSEGTIQEQYF. CDR3 DNA sequence: TGTGCCAGCAGCGAAGGGACAATCCAAGAGCAGTACTTC.

The chain combines TRBV9 with TRBJ1-2; the D gene is possibly TRBD1 (5 bases). Germline loops: CDR1 SGDLS, CDR2 YYNGEE. V shed 4 bases and J shed 8 bases, with 21 bases lying between them. The CDR3 extends over 15 amino acids. The CDR3 coding sequence is TGTGCCAGCAGCCCGAGTGGAGGGGCCTCCGGGGGCTACACCTTC. It codes for CASSPSGGASGGYTF.

The chain employs TRBV5-4 and TRBJ1-2, with TRBD1 identical over 9 bases. The junction had 6 bases not matched to a gene; V was cut back by 0 bases and J by 3 bases. The CDR3 is 16 amino acids. In germline, CDR1 is SGHNT, CDR2 YYREEE (reference sequence). The CDR3 coding sequence is TGTGCCAGCAGCTTGGTTGGTCGGACAGGGGACTATGGCTACACCTTC. Translating it yields CASSLVGRTGDYGYTF.

The chain carries TRBV27 and TRBJ1-1; the D gene is possibly TRBD1 (6 bases). V was shortened by 4 bases and J by 5 bases, with 14 bases between the two germline ends. The germline V gene encodes CDR1 MNHEY and CDR2 SMNVEV (reference sequence). The CDR3 consists of 14 residues. In DNA, the CDR3 is TGTGCCAGCAGTTCGTGGGGGCTCCCTACTGAAGCTTTCTTT. It codes for CASSSWGLPTEAFF.

This rearrangement joins TRBV6-1 to TRBJ2-5; possible D gene TRBD2, 5 bases. The CDR3 has 15 residues. V lost 0 bases, J lost 2 bases, and 10 bases lay in between. The germline V gene has CDR1 MNHNS and CDR2 SASEGT. The CDR3 DNA reads as TGTGCCAGCAGTGAAGCGGTGCCGGGACAAGAGACCCAGTACTTC. Its translation is CASSEAVPGQETQYF.

The V call is TRBV27, the J call TRBJ2-7; possible D gene TRBD2, 6 bases. The germline V and J ends were trimmed by 3 bases and 7 bases, with 16 bases remaining between them. In germline, CDR1 is MNHEY, CDR2 SMNVEV (reference sequence). The CDR3 is 14 residues long. In DNA form, the CDR3 reads TGTGCCAGCAGTTTGCGGGGTTTGATCAGTGAGCAGTACTTC. Residues: CASSLRGLISEQYF.

The gene calls are TRBV19 and TRBJ1-1; D is possibly TRBD1 (5 bases). The CDR3 sequence is 15 residues long. V lost 3 bases and J lost 0, with 11 bases in between. In germline, CDR1 is LNHDA, CDR2 SQIVND (reference sequence). CDR3 loop: CASSMSRAMNTEAFF. The CDR3 bases are TGTGCCAGTAGTATGTCCAGGGCGATGAACACTGAAGCTTTCTTT.

This chain joins TRBV11-3 and TRBJ1-2; possibly TRBD1 for D (5 bases). CDR1 and CDR2 from the germline V gene are SGHNT and YENEEA. CDR3 size: 14 residues. V was cut by 3 bases and J by 3 bases, with 11 bases left in between. The CDR3 coding sequence is TGTGCCAGCAGCTTCCGGGGGGGTGACTATGGCTACACCTTC. Translation gives CASSFRGGDYGYTF.

The rearrangement joins TRBV29-1 to TRBJ1-1; D unresolved. Germline assignment: CDR1 SQVTM and CDR2 ANQGSEA. V was cut by 5 bases and J by 0 bases, with 13 bases left in between. The CDR3 totals 14 residues. CDR3 loop: CSVTVGQVNTEAFF. In nucleotides, the CDR3 is TGCAGCGTTACGGTGGGTCAGGTGAACACTGAAGCTTTCTTT.

This chain joins TRBV13 and TRBJ1-2; a possible D gene is TRBD1 (6 bases). Trimming shortened V by 3 bases and J by 6 bases, and 20 bases separated the two germline ends. The CDR3 consists of 16 residues. CDR1 is PRHDT, CDR2 FYEKMQ, per germline (reference sequence). DNA for the CDR3: TGTGCCAGCAGCTTGGGCAGGGGAATTTTCACCGATGGCTACACCTTC. The encoded protein is CASSLGRGIFTDGYTF. The full variable domain, its missing parts supplied by reference TRBV13 and TRBJ1-2, is AAGVIQSPRHLIKEKRETATLKCYPIPRHDTVYWYQQGPGQDPQFLISFYEKMQSDKGSIPDRFSAQQFSDYHSELNMSSLELGDSALYFCASSLGRGIFTDGYTFGSGTRLTVV.

The chain is built from TRBV2 and TRBJ1-1; D gene unclear. V was clipped by 1 base and J by 6 bases, with 12 bases between them. The germline gives CDR1 SNHLY, CDR2 FYNNEI. This CDR3 comprises 14 residues. The chain's CDR3 is CASSEGPLGSEAFF. The DNA for the CDR3 is TGTGCCAGCAGTGAAGGGCCGCTCGGGTCTGAAGCTTTCTTT.

The rearrangement uses TRBV28 and TRBJ2-2; 16 bases are a match to TRBD2. This CDR3 is 17 amino acids long. The trim removed 4 bases at V and 6 bases at J, leaving 5 bases unmatched. Germline V gene data show CDR1 as MDHEN and CDR2 as SYDVKM. CDR3 bases: TGTGCCAGCAGTTCCTGGGGACTAGCGGGGGGGCCCGGGGAGCTGTTTTTT. It codes for CASSSWGLAGGPGELFF.

V usage is TRBV7-2 and J usage is TRBJ1-2; D gene ambiguous. Germline V gene lookup returns CDR1 SGHTA and CDR2 FQGNSA. V was pared by 5 bases and J by 2 bases, with 9 bases between. This CDR3 has 13 amino acids. CDR3 region: CASSAGMNYGYTF. The DNA for the CDR3 is TGTGCCAGCAGCGCCGGGATGAACTATGGCTACACCTTC.

The chain employs TRBV5-4 and TRBJ2-5; D perhaps matches TRBD1 (6 bases). The CDR3 is made up of 14 amino acids. CDR1 is SGHNT and CDR2 is YYREEE in the germline V gene (reference sequence). V was cut by 4 bases and J by 5 bases, with 15 bases left in between. CDR3 residues: CASSPPTGRETQYF. The DNA for the CDR3 is TGTGCCAGCAGCCCCCCAACAGGGCGGGAGACCCAGTACTTC.

The CDR3 loop reads CSVQGQRMNTEAFF. The CDR3 coding sequence is TGCAGCGTCCAGGGACAGCGCATGAACACTGAAGCTTTCTTT. The gene calls are TRBV29-1 and TRBJ1-1; 7 positions agree with TRBD1. The trim removed 6 bases at V and 0 bases at J, leaving 7 bases unmatched. The CDR3 has 14 amino acids. Germline loops: CDR1 SQVTM, CDR2 ANQGSEA.

The V call is TRBV2, the J call TRBJ2-2; 9 nucleotides match TRBD2. The CDR3 is 15 residues long. Looked up from germline, CDR1 is SNHLY and CDR2 is FYNNEI. The V gene end was trimmed by 5 bases and the J gene end by 2 bases; junction bases not matched to a gene: 3. CDR3 loop: CASSLAGANTGELFF. For the CDR3, the DNA is TGTGCCAGCAGTTTAGCGGGGGCCAACACCGGGGAGCTGTTTTTT. Based on the CDR3 plus reference TRBV2 and TRBJ2-2, the full variable domain is EPEVTQTPSHQVTQMGQEVILRCVPISNHLYFYWYRQILGQKVEFLVSFYNNEISEKSEIFDDQFSVERPDGSNFTLKIRSTKLEDSAMYFCASSLAGANTGELFFGEGSRLTVL.